A single sample gave rise to the 29 T cell receptor beta chains below, sequenced in a study of cytotoxic CD8 clonotypes in ibrutinib-treated CLL. Method: immunoSEQ multiplex PCR; TCRdb's copy keeps in-frame clones and lacks some. Altogether about 140,000 clones are present, 77% being singletons, with the ten largest covering about 29%. Sequenced material: PBMCs, taken after 12 months of ibrutinib treatment. The receptors originated from a human donor with chronic lymphocytic leukemia.

The V call is TRBV6-5, the J call TRBJ1-5; perhaps TRBD1 as D (6 bases). V was trimmed by 6 bases and J by 3 bases, leaving 15 bases between them. The CDR3 runs to 15 residues. CDR1 and CDR2 from the germline V gene are MNHEY and SVGAGI. The CDR3 coding sequence is TGTGCCAGCAGACAGGGACGCACCGCCAATCAGCCCCAGCATTTT. Translation gives CASRQGRTANQPQHF.

This rearrangement joins TRBV7-9 to TRBJ1-1; D not resolved. CDR3 length: 14 residues. V was clipped by 2 bases and J by 6 bases, with 13 bases between them. From germline, CDR1 is SEHNR and CDR2 FQNEAQ (reference sequence). As DNA, the CDR3 is TGTGCCAGCAGCTTAAGCTGGCCCCTCCCTGAAGCTTTCTTT. Residues: CASSLSWPLPEAFF.

The rearrangement links TRBV7-9 to TRBJ1-1, with D uncertain. The CDR3 loop spans 15 amino acids. Trimming stripped 0 bases from V and 7 bases from J, with 15 bases between. Germline CDR1 reads SEHNR; CDR2 reads FQNEAQ (reference sequence). The CDR3 sequence is CASSLAIENGGEAFF. DNA for the CDR3: TGTGCCAGCAGCTTAGCGATAGAGAATGGCGGTGAAGCTTTCTTT. Using reference TRBV7-9 and TRBJ1-1 for the parts outside the CDR3, the full variable domain is DTGVSQNPRHKITKRGQNVTFRCDPISEHNRLYWYRQTLGQGPEFLTYFQNEAQLEKSRLLSDRFSAERPKGSFSTLEIQRTEQGDSAMYLCASSLAIENGGEAFFGQGTRLTVV.

In DNA form, the CDR3 reads TGCGCCAGCAGCTTGGACATAGTAGGCTATGGCTACACCTTC. It specifies CASSLDIVGYGYTF. The V and J genes are TRBV5-1 and TRBJ1-2; no firm D call. V lost 0 bases, J lost 4 bases, and 10 bases lay in between. This CDR3 has 14 amino acids. The germline V gene encodes CDR1 SGHRS and CDR2 YFSETQ.

Details on this clone: Given a far larger clone just one base away, this is likely a sequencing read error. The chain joins TRBV13 to TRBJ2-5, with D unclear. CDR3 length equals 13 residues. CDR1 and CDR2 (germline): PRHDT, FYEKMQ (reference sequence). Trimming removed 3 bases at V and 1 base at J, with 6 bases between. The CDR3 DNA reads as TGTGCCAGCAGCTTTGGCAGCCAAGAGACCCAGTACTTC. It codes for CASSFGSQETQYF.

This chain connects TRBV11-2 to TRBJ2-4; a possible D gene is TRBD1 (6 bases). CDR3 length equals 14 residues. The germline V gene encodes CDR1 SGHAT and CDR2 FQNNGV. V was cut by 2 bases and J by 5 bases, with 10 bases left in between. This chain's CDR3 is CASSLWGQENIQYF. CDR3 DNA sequence: TGTGCCAGCAGCTTATGGGGACAAGAAAACATTCAGTACTTC.

V usage is TRBV14 and J usage is TRBJ2-7, with a possible D match to TRBD2 (6 bases). This CDR3 has 16 amino acids. V shed 1 base and J shed 3 bases, with 16 bases lying between them. Germline V lookup: CDR1 SGHDN, CDR2 FVKESK. This chain's CDR3 is CASSQGSGGYGYEQYF. The CDR3 DNA is TGTGCCAGCAGCCAAGGGAGCGGAGGGTACGGCTACGAGCAGTACTTC.

The chain has TRBV29-1 and TRBJ2-7; either TRBD1 or TRBD2 may fit D (6 bases each). Trimming stripped 4 bases from V and 3 bases from J, with 10 bases between. Germline V CDR1 and CDR2: SQVTM, ANQGSEA. This CDR3 spans 12 amino acids. CDR3 sequence (DNA): TGCAGCGTTGGACTAGGGGGCTACGAGCAGTACTTC. Translated, it gives CSVGLGGYEQYF.

This clone was seen just once. The chain recombines TRBV7-8 with TRBJ1-1; the match to TRBD1 covers 7 bases. Germline values: CDR1 SGHVS, CDR2 FQNEAQ. The CDR3 loop spans 16 amino acids. Unmatched junction bases numbered 10, after V lost 5 bases and J lost 1 base. Here the CDR3 DNA reads TGTGCCAGCAGCACCAGCCGGCGGACAGGGAACACTGAAGCTTTCTTT. Its translation is CASSTSRRTGNTEAFF.

This chain connects TRBV30 to TRBJ2-1; D possibly corresponds to TRBD2 (7 bases). The ends were cut back, 7 bases at V and 0 bases at J, with 16 bases in the middle. Germline V lookup: CDR1 GTSNPN, CDR2 SVGIG (reference sequence). CDR3 size: 15 residues. The CDR3 DNA is TGTGCCTCGATTAGGGGGGGGGACTCCTACAATGAGCAGTTCTTC. Translating it yields CASIRGGDSYNEQFF.

This chain joins TRBV14 and TRBJ1-1, with D maybe TRBD1 (6 bases). The V gene lost 4 bases and the J gene lost 5 bases, with 11 bases spanning the gap. The CDR3 has 13 residues. Germline CDR1 reads SGHDN; CDR2 reads FVKESK. In nucleotides, the CDR3 is TGTGCCAGCAGCCGGACAGTTGGGACTGAAGCTTTCTTT. Protein sequence: CASSRTVGTEAFF.

This clone is a singleton in its sample. The chain uses TRBV6-5 and TRBJ1-2; TRBD1 might be the D (5 bases). Germline V CDR1 and CDR2: MNHEY, SVGAGI. Between the trimmed V and J ends, which lost 4 bases and 5 bases, there was a span of 5 bases. This CDR3 is 11 amino acids long. The CDR3 bases are TGTGCCAGCAGTTCAGGGTATGGCTACACCTTC. Protein sequence: CASSSGYGYTF.

V usage is TRBV5-1 and J usage is TRBJ2-3; D not certain. Germline CDR1 SGHRS, CDR2 YFSETQ. V was trimmed by 0 bases and J by 4 bases, leaving 15 bases between them. CDR3 size: 16 residues. This CDR3 reads CASSLGMGRGADTQYF. DNA for the CDR3: TGCGCCAGCAGCTTGGGGATGGGTCGTGGGGCAGATACGCAGTATTTT.

The gene calls are TRBV13 and TRBJ1-5, with D hard to call. The CDR3 sequence is 13 residues long. Per the germline V gene, CDR1 is PRHDT and CDR2 is FYEKMQ (reference sequence). The V and J ends lost 2 bases and 0 bases respectively, with 2 bases between them. The CDR3 region has the DNA TGTGCCAGCAGCTTATATAGCAATCAGCCCCAGCATTTT. Amino acids: CASSLYSNQPQHF.

A remark on this clone: The identical CDR3 is also encoded by other nucleotide sequences in the sample. The chain employs TRBV11-2 and TRBJ1-1; 8 bases fit TRBD1. V lost 5 bases and J lost 4; bases outside the gene matches: 3. The CDR3 is 13 residues long. Germline CDR1 and CDR2: SGHAT and FQNNGV. The CDR3 region is CASSLTGGTEAFF. CDR3 DNA: TGTGCCAGCAGCCTCACAGGGGGCACTGAAGCTTTCTTT.

V usage is TRBV27 and J usage is TRBJ2-3; D call uncertain. Germline-derived CDR1 and CDR2 are MNHEY and SMNVEV (reference sequence). The CDR3 sequence is 12 residues long. Trimming took 6 bases from V and 4 from J, leaving 8 bases between them. For the CDR3, the DNA is TGTGCCAGCAGCTCCTTCCCAGATACGCAGTATTTT. Translation: CASSSFPDTQYF.

V usage is TRBV7-2 and J usage is TRBJ1-3; perhaps TRBD1 as D (5 bases). The germline V gene encodes CDR1 SGHTA and CDR2 FQGNSA. The CDR3 totals 16 residues. The germline V and J ends were trimmed by 5 bases and 0 bases, with 14 bases remaining between them. In DNA form, the CDR3 reads TGTGCCAGCAGCCCAACGATACAGGCCTCTGGAAACACCATATATTTT. This gives the protein CASSPTIQASGNTIYF.

The CDR3 is CASSRTTSGSYEQYF. The CDR3 DNA reads as TGTGCCAGCTCACGGACGACTAGCGGGAGCTACGAGCAGTACTTC. The V gene is TRBV18, the J gene TRBJ2-7; 12 bases line up with TRBD2. The J segment lost 3 bases and the V segment lost 4 bases, leaving 4 bases of the junction unmatched. The CDR3 runs 15 residues. Germline CDR1 and CDR2: KGHSH and LQKENI.

Regarding this clone: Other DNA sequences of this sample code for an identical CDR3. Here the CDR3 DNA reads TGTGCCAGTAGAAGGACAGGGGGCGGCACAGATACGCAGTATTTT. It translates to CASRRTGGGTDTQYF. The genes are TRBV19 and TRBJ2-3, with 11 bases aligning to TRBD1. Trimming cost V 6 bases and J 1 base; bases outside gene matches: 3. From germline, CDR1 is LNHDA and CDR2 SQIVND (reference sequence). The CDR3 loop spans 15 amino acids.

V and J are TRBV10-3 and TRBJ1-3, with D uncertain. Trimming shortened V by 4 bases and J by 0 bases, and 10 bases separated the two germline ends. From germline, CDR1 is ENHRY and CDR2 SYGVKD. The CDR3 has 15 amino acids. The DNA of the CDR3 is TGTGCCATCAGTGGGGTGGAAGCCTCTGGAAACACCATATATTTT. It is translated as CAISGVEASGNTIYF.

The rearrangement links TRBV11-2 to TRBJ1-1; TRBD1 agrees at 7 bases. The V gene's germline CDR1 is SGHAT and CDR2 FQNNGV. The CDR3 extends over 15 amino acids. V dropped 2 bases and J dropped 0; count of bases not matched to a gene: 3. The CDR3 bases are TGTGCCAGCAGCTTACTTAGGGGGCTGAACACTGAAGCTTTCTTT. Encoded protein: CASSLLRGLNTEAFF.

This clone was seen a handful of times. The chain's CDR3 is CASSIPGSSYEQYF. The CDR3 DNA reads as TGTGCCAGTAGTATTCCTGGGAGCTCCTACGAGCAGTACTTC. The chain couples TRBV19 to TRBJ2-7; a weak D match, TRBD2 (5 bases). From germline, CDR1 is LNHDA and CDR2 SQIVND (reference sequence). This CDR3 is 14 amino acids long. Trimming stripped 3 bases from V and 0 bases from J, with 9 bases between.

This clone has ten or more counts. The rearrangement joins TRBV5-1 to TRBJ2-7, with 7 positions matching TRBD1. Losses at the gene ends were 0 bases for V and 5 bases for J; bases not matched to a gene: 8. The length of the CDR3 is 15 residues. Germline values: CDR1 SGHRS, CDR2 YFSETQ. The CDR3 spells CASSLGQGALHEQYF. As DNA, the CDR3 is TGCGCCAGCAGCTTGGGACAGGGAGCCCTACACGAGCAGTACTTC.

The chain links TRBV7-9 to TRBJ2-7; 11 bases fit TRBD2. Germline V gene sequence: CDR1 SEHNR, CDR2 FQNEAQ (reference sequence). The V gene end was trimmed by 5 bases and the J gene end by 2 bases; junction bases not matched to a gene: 5. The CDR3 spans 15 residues. CDR3 coding DNA: TGTGCCAGCAGCATCCTGACTAGCGGGACCTACGAGCAGTACTTC. Protein: CASSILTSGTYEQYF.

The rearrangement uses TRBV7-2 and TRBJ2-5, with 7 bases aligning to TRBD1. Near its end, the DNA agrees better with TRBJ2-7, so the J call may be wrong. CDR3 size: 14 residues. Germline-derived CDR1 and CDR2 are SGHTA and FQGNSA. The CDR3 region is CASTGQANTYEQYF. The CDR3 DNA follows: TGTGCCAGCACAGGACAGGCAAACACCTACGAGCAGTACTTC.

J is TRBJ2-7 and V is TRBV6-7; 9 bases are a match to TRBD1. Being an ORF, TRBV6-7 has a function that is uncertain. The V gene end was trimmed by 6 bases and the J gene end by 2 bases; junction bases not matched to a gene: 8. The CDR3 runs to 15 residues. In nucleotides, the CDR3 is TGTGCCAGCAGATCCGGGACAGGGACCCCCTACGAGCAGTACTTC. This codes for CASRSGTGTPYEQYF.

V usage is TRBV9 and J usage is TRBJ1-4; possibly TRBD1 for D (5 bases). Trimming took 2 bases from V and 2 from J, leaving 10 bases between them. Per germline, CDR1 SGDLS and CDR2 YYNGEE. This CDR3 has 15 amino acids. The chain's CDR3 is CASSVRDYTNEKLFF. For the CDR3, the DNA is TGTGCCAGCAGCGTCAGGGATTATACTAATGAAAAACTGTTTTTT.

This rearrangement joins TRBV5-6 to TRBJ2-1; 8 positions match TRBD2. In germline, CDR1 is SGHDT, CDR2 YYEEEE. The CDR3 is made up of 14 amino acids. Trimming took 4 bases from V and 9 from J; bases not matched to a gene: 9. CDR3 coding DNA: TGTGCCAGCAGCCGCGCCTTCAGCGGGAGTGAGCAGTTCTTC. It specifies CASSRAFSGSEQFF.

The chain combines TRBV6-6 with TRBJ2-7; D unclear. The V gene lost 5 bases and the J gene lost 1 base, with 12 bases spanning the gap. CDR3 length: 14 amino acids. Per germline, CDR1 MNHNY and CDR2 SVGAGI (reference sequence). The CDR3: CASSRESGSYEQYF. In DNA form, the CDR3 reads TGTGCCAGCAGTCGAGAATCTGGGTCCTACGAGCAGTACTTC.